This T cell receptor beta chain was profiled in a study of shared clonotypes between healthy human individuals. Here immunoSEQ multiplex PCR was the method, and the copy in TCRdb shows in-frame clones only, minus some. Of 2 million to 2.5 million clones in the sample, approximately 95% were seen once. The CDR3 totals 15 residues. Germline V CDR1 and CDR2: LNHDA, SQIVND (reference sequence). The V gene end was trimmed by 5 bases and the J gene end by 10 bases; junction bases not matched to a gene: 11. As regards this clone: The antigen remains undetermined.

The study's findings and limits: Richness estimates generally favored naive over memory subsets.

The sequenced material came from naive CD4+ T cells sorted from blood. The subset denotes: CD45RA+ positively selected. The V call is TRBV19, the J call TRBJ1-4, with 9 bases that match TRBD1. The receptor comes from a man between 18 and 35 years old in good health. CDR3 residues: CASSSPTGGTAKLFF. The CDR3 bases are TGTGCCAGTAGTTCTCCGACAGGGGGAACAGCAAAACTGTTTTTT.